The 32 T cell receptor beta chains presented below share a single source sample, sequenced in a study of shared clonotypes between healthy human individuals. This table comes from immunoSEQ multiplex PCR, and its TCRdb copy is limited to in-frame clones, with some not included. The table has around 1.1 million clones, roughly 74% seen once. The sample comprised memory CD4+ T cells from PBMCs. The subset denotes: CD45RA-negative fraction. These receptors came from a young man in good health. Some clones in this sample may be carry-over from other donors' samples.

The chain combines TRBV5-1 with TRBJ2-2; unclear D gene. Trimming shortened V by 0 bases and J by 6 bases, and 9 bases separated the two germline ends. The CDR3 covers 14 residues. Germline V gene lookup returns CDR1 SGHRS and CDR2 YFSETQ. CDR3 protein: CASSLGTPAGELFF. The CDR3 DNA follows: TGCGCCAGCAGCTTGGGGACCCCGGCCGGGGAGCTGTTTTTT.

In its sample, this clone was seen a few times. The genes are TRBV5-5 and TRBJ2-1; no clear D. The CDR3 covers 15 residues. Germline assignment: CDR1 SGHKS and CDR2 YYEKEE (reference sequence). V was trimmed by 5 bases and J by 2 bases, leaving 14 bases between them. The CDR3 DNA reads TGTGCCAGCAGTAACGATCATAAACCCTACAATGAGCAGTTCTTC. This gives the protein CASSNDHKPYNEQFF.

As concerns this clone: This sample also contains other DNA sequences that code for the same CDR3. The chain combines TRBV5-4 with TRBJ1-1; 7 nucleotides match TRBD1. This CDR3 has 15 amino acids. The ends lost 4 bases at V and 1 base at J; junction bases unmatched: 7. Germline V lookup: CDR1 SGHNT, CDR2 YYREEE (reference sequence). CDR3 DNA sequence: TGTGCCAGCAGCCCAGGGGGGACGGAGAACACTGAAGCTTTCTTT. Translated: CASSPGGTENTEAFF.

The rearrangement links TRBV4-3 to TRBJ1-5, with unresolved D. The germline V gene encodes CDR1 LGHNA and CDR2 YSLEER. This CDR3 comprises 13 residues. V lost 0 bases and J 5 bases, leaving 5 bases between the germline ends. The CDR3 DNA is TGCGCCAGCAGCCAAGATGATCATCAGCCCCAGCATTTT. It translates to CASSQDDHQPQHF.

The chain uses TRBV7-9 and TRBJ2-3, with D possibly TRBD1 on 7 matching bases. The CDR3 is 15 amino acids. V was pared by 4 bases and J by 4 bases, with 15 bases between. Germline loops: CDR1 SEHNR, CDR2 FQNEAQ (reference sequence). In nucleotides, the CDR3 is TGTGCCAGCAGCTCCGCCAGGGGGGTACCAGATACGCAGTATTTT. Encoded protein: CASSSARGVPDTQYF.

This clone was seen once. The CDR3 nucleotides read TGCGCCAGCAGCCGGACTAGCGGGAGAGGCGGTGAGCAGTTCTTC. Protein sequence: CASSRTSGRGGEQFF. The V and J genes are TRBV10-1 and TRBJ2-1; 13 bases are a match to TRBD2. Germline V lookup: CDR1 WNHNN, CDR2 SYGVQD (reference sequence). Trimming at V came to 6 bases and at J to 9 bases, leaving 8 bases not matched to a gene. There are 15 residues in the CDR3.

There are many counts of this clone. CDR3 sequence (DNA): TGTGCCAGTAGTATGTTCTCCACATGGAACAATGAGCAGTTCTTC. Translating it yields CASSMFSTWNNEQFF. This chain connects TRBV19 to TRBJ2-1, with D unclear. There are 15 residues in the CDR3. Germline CDR1 is LNHDA and CDR2 is SQIVND (reference sequence). Trimming stripped 3 bases from V and 5 bases from J, with 14 bases between.

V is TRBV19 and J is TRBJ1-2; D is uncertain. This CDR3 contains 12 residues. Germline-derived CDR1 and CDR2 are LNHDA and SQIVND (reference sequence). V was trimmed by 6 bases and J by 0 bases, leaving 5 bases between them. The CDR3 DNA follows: TGTGCCAGTAGCAGATCTAACTATGGCTACACCTTC. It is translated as CASSRSNYGYTF.

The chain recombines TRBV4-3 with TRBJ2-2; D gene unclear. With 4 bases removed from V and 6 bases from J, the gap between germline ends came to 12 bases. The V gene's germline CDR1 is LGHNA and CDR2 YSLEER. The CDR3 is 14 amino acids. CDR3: CASSRRFGPGELFF. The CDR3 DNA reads TGCGCCAGCAGCCGCCGGTTTGGGCCCGGGGAGCTGTTTTTT.

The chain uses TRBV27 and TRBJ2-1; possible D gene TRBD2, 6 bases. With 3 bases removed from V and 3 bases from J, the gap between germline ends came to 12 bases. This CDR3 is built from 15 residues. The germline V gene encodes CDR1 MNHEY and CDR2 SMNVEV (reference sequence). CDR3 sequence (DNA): TGTGCCAGCAGTTTGACTAGTCAGCTCTACAATGAGCAGTTCTTC. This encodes CASSLTSQLYNEQFF.

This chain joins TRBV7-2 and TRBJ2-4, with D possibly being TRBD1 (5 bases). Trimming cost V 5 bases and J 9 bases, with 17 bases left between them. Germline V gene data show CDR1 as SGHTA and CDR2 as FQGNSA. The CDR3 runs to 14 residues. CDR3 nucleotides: TGTGCCAGCAGCGCCATAAGGCAGGGTGGCATTCAGTACTTC. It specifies CASSAIRQGGIQYF.

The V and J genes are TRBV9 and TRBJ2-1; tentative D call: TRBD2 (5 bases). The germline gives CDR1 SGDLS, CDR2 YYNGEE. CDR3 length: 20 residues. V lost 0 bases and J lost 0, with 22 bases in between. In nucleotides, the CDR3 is TGTGCCAGCAGCGTAGCTCCCCTTGTGATAGCGTCAAGCTCCTACAATGAGCAGTTCTTC. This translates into CASSVAPLVIASSSYNEQFF.

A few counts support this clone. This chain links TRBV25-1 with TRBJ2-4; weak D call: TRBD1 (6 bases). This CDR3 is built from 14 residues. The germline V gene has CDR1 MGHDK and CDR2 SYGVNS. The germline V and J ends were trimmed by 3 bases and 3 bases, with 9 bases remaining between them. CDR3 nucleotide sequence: TGTGCCAGCAGTGAGGACAGAGGCAAAAACATTCAGTACTTC. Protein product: CASSEDRGKNIQYF.

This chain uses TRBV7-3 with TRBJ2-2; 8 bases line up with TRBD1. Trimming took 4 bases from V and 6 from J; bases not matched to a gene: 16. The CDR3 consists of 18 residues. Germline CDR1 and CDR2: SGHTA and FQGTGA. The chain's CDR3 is CASSSKGPGGAWAGELFF. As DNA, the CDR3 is TGTGCCAGCAGCTCTAAGGGACCAGGGGGCGCTTGGGCCGGGGAGCTGTTTTTT.

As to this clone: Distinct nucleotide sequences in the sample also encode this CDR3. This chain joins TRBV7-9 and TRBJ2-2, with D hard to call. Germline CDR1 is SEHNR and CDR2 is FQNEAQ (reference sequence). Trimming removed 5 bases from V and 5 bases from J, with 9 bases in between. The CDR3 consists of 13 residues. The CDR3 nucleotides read TGTGCCAGCAGCCCTCGGAGTACCGGGGAGCTGTTTTTT. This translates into CASSPRSTGELFF.

The CDR3 spells CASNRRFLTRGPGGTGELFF. The DNA for the CDR3 is TGTGCCAGCAATAGGAGATTCCTTACGAGGGGACCGGGAGGCACCGGGGAGCTGTTTTTT. The chain links TRBV28 to TRBJ2-2; 7 bases agree with TRBD2. CDR1 and CDR2 from the germline V gene are MDHEN and SYDVKM. This CDR3 has 20 residues. V lost 7 bases and J lost 4; bases outside the gene matches: 24.

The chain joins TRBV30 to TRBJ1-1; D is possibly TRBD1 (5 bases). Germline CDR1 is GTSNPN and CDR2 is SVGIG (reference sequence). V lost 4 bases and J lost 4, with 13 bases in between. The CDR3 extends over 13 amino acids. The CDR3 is CAWTTPGGTEAFF. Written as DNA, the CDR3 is TGTGCCTGGACGACCCCTGGGGGCACTGAAGCTTTCTTT.

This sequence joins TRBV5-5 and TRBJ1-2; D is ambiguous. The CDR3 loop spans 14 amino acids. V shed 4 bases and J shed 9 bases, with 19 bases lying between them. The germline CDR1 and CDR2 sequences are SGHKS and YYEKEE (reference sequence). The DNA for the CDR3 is TGTGCCAGCAGCCGTACCGGGTCCGCCGATAGCTACACCTTC. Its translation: CASSRTGSADSYTF.

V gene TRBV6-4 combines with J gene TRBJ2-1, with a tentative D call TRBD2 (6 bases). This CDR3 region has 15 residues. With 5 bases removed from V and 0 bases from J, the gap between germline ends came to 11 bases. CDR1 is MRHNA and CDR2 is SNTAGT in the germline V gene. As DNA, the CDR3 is TGTGCCAGCAGTACCGGGACTCGCTCCTACAATGAGCAGTTCTTC. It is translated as CASSTGTRSYNEQFF.

CDR3 DNA: TGTGCCAGCAGTTTATCCCCCACAGGGGGCAATGGGGAGACCCAGTACTTC. It specifies CASSLSPTGGNGETQYF. The rearrangement joins TRBV27 to TRBJ2-5, with TRBD1 matching 9 bases. This CDR3 comprises 17 residues. J lost 5 bases, V lost 0 bases, and 10 bases had no gene match. Germline loops: CDR1 MNHEY, CDR2 SMNVEV (reference sequence).

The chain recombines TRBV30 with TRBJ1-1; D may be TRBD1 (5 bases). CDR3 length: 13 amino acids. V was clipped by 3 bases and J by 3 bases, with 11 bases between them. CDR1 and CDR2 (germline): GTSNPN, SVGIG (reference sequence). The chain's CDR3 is CAWSRAGYTEAFF. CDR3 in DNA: TGTGCCTGGAGCAGGGCGGGCTACACTGAAGCTTTCTTT.

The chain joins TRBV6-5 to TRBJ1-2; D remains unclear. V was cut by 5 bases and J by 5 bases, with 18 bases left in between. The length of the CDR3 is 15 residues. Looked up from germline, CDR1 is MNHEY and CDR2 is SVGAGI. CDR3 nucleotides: TGTGCCAGCAGTCCAACGGGGATACTCATGTATGGCTACACCTTC. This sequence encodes CASSPTGILMYGYTF.

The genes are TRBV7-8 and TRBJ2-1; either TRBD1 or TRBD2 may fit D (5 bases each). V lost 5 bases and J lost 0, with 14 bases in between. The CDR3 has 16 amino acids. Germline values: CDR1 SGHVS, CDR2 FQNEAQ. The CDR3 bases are TGTGCCAGCAGCCCTAGGGACCTGAGCTCCTACAATGAGCAGTTCTTC. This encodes CASSPRDLSSYNEQFF.

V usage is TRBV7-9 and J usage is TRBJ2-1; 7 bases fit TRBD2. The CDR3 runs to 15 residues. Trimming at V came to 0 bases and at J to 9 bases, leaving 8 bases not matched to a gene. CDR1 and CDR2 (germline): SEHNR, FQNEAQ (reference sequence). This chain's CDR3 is CASSLASGMGGEQFF. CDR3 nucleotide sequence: TGTGCCAGCAGCTTAGCAAGCGGGATGGGGGGTGAGCAGTTCTTC.

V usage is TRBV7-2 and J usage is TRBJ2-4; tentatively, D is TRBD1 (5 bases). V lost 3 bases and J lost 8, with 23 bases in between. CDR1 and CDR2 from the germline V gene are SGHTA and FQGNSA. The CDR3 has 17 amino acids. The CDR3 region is CASSFRATWELQDIQYF. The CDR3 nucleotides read TGTGCCAGCAGCTTCCGAGCGACTTGGGAATTACAGGACATTCAGTACTTC. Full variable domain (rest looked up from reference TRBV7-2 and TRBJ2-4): GAGVSQSPSNKVTEKGKDVELRCDPISGHTALYWYRQSLGQGLEFLIYFQGNSAPDKSGLPSDRFSAERTGGSVSTLTIQRTQQEDSAVYLCASSFRATWELQDIQYFGAGTRLSVL.

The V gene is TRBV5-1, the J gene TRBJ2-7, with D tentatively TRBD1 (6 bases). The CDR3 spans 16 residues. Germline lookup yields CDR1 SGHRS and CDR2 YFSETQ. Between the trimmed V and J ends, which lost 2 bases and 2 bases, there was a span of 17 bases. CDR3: CASSLLVQGQAYEQYF. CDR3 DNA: TGCGCCAGCAGCTTACTGGTTCAGGGGCAAGCCTACGAGCAGTACTTC.

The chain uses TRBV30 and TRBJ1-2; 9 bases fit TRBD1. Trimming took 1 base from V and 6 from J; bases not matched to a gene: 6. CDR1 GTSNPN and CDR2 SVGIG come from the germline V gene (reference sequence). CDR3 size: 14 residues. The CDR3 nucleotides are TGTGCCTGGAGTGGTTTCGGGACAGGGAATGGCTACACCTTC. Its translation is CAWSGFGTGNGYTF.

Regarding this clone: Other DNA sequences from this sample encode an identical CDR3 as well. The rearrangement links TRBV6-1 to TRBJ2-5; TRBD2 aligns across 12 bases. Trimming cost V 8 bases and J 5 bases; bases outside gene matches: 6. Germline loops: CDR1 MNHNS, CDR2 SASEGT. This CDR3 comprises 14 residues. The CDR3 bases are TGTGCCAGCCGCCTAGCGGGAGGGCGGGAGACCCAGTACTTC. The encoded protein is CASRLAGGRETQYF.

CDR3 DNA: TGTGCCAGCAGCTTGGCCCCGACGGAGATCAATCAGCCCCAGCATTTT. Translation gives CASSLAPTEINQPQHF. The chain combines TRBV5-6 with TRBJ1-5; D not resolved. Germline CDR1 is SGHDT and CDR2 is YYEEEE. CDR3 length equals 16 residues. V dropped 0 bases and J dropped 3 bases, with 13 bases sitting between them.

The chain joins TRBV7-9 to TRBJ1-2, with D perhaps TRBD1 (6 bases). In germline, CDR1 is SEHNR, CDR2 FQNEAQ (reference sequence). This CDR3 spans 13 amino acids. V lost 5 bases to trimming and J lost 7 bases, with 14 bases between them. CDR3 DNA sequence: TGTGCCAGCAGCCTCTCAGGGGATCTTGGCTACACCTTC. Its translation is CASSLSGDLGYTF.

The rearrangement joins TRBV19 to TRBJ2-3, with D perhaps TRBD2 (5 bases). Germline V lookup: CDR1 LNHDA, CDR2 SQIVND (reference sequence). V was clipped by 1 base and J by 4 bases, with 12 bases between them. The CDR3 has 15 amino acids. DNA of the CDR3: TGTGCCAGTAGTATAGCTGGTAGAGGGTCAGATACGCAGTATTTT. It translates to CASSIAGRGSDTQYF.

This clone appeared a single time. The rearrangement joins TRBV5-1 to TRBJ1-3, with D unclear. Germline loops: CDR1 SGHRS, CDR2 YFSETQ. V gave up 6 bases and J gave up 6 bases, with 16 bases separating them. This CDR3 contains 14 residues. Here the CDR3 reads CASTPNPGLNTIYF. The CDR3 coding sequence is TGCGCCAGCACGCCCAATCCGGGGTTAAACACCATATATTTT. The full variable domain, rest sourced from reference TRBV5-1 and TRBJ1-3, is KAGVTQTPRYLIKTRGQQVTLSCSPISGHRSVSWYQQTPGQGLQFLFEYFSETQRNKGNFPGRFSGRQFSNSRSEMNVSTLELGDSALYLCASTPNPGLNTIYFGEGSWLTVV.